The 24 T cell receptor beta chains listed next were all sequenced from one sample in a study of cytotoxic CD8 clonotypes in ibrutinib-treated CLL. The method was immunoSEQ multiplex PCR; TCRdb's version includes in-frame clones alone and lacks a portion of them. Of roughly 180,000 clones listed, approximately 80% are singletons. The input for sequencing was PBMCs, taken after 24 months of ibrutinib treatment. The receptors stem from a human donor with chronic lymphocytic leukemia.

The rearrangement links TRBV28 to TRBJ2-1; 7 positions match TRBD1. J was trimmed by 2 bases and V by 6 bases; bases with no gene match: 4. The V gene's germline CDR1 is MDHEN and CDR2 SYDVKM. The CDR3 runs 14 residues. CDR3 loop: CASRVRGTYNEQFF. As DNA, the CDR3 is TGTGCCAGCAGGGTCAGGGGGACCTACAATGAGCAGTTCTTC.

V gene TRBV18 combines with J gene TRBJ2-5, with D perhaps given as TRBD1 or TRBD2 (5 bases each). V shed 4 bases and J shed 5 bases, with 14 bases lying between them. The CDR3 is 14 amino acids. CDR1 and CDR2 (germline): KGHSH, LQKENI. The CDR3 reads CASSLTGTRETQYF. As DNA, the CDR3 is TGTGCCAGCTCACTCACCGGGACCCGGGAGACCCAGTACTTC.

Details on this clone: This likely comes from a read error, as the CDR3 has no conserved phenylalanine or tryptophan at its end. The rearrangement uses TRBV5-4 and TRBJ1-2, with a tentative D call TRBD1 (5 bases). From germline, CDR1 is SGHNT and CDR2 YYREEE (reference sequence). The CDR3 runs 13 residues. V gave up 4 bases and J gave up 5 bases, with 12 bases separating them. This chain's CDR3 is CASSLGTEYGYTL. DNA of the CDR3: TGTGCCAGCAGCCTCGGGACGGAATATGGCTACACCCTC.

Note on this clone: A junction boundary mismatches the germline segment, possibly from a read error. This chain connects TRBV7-3 to TRBJ2-3; no reliable D call. The CDR3 has 10 residues. The germline V gene encodes CDR1 SGHTA and CDR2 FQGTGA. CDR3 loop: CASSRDTQYF. Written as DNA, the CDR3 is TGTGCCAGCAGCAGAGATACGCAGTATTTT. Full variable domain (missing parts from reference TRBV7-3 and TRBJ2-3): GAGVSQTPSNKVTEKGKYVELRCDPISGHTALYWYRQSLGQGPEFLIYFQGTGAADDSGLPNDRFFAVRPEGSVSTLKIQRTERGDSAVYLCASSRDTQYFGPGTRLTVL.

The chain employs TRBV29-1 and TRBJ1-5; D possibly corresponds to TRBD1 (5 bases). Germline loops: CDR1 SQVTM, CDR2 ANQGSEA. Trimming removed 6 bases from V and 11 bases from J, with 20 bases in between. The CDR3 is made up of 13 amino acids. The CDR3 nucleotides are TGCAGCGTATCCATCCAGCCGGGGGAAGCCCAGCATTTT. Protein product: CSVSIQPGEAQHF.

This clone was picked up a small number of times. This chain links TRBV7-9 with TRBJ1-1, with D uncertain. Germline CDR1 is SEHNR and CDR2 is FQNEAQ (reference sequence). V lost 2 bases, J lost 5 bases, and 21 bases lay in between. The CDR3 consists of 17 residues. CDR3 protein: CASSLSGRVKWGTEAFF. CDR3 sequence (DNA): TGTGCCAGCAGCTTATCGGGTCGTGTGAAGTGGGGAACTGAAGCTTTCTTT.

The V and J genes are TRBV6-6 and TRBJ1-1; 9 bases are shared with TRBD1. This CDR3 is built from 15 residues. CDR1 and CDR2 from the germline V gene are MNHNY and SVGAGI (reference sequence). V lost 6 bases and J lost 1; bases outside the gene matches: 6. CDR3 loop: CASSWGTGRNTEAFF. CDR3 DNA sequence: TGTGCCAGCAGCTGGGGGACAGGGAGGAACACTGAAGCTTTCTTT.

V and J are TRBV7-4 and TRBJ2-1, with 7 bases fitting TRBD2. In germline, CDR1 is SGHVT, CDR2 SQSDAQ. V was clipped by 3 bases and J by 4 bases; unmatched bases: 21. CDR3 length: 20 amino acids. The CDR3 DNA reads TGTGCCAGCAGCTTTCCTAGCGGACCTCCCGACGCAACCCTTTACAATGAGCAGTTCTTC. Translating it yields CASSFPSGPPDATLYNEQFF.

V and J are TRBV28 and TRBJ1-2, with 9 bases that match TRBD1. The germline V gene encodes CDR1 MDHEN and CDR2 SYDVKM. The V and J ends lost 8 bases and 2 bases, in that order; junction bases with no gene match: 6. CDR3 length equals 14 residues. The CDR3 spells CASFQQGANYGYTF. Here the CDR3 DNA reads TGTGCCAGCTTCCAACAGGGGGCGAACTATGGCTACACCTTC.

This clone has just one count. The junction shows a germline mismatch at one end, possibly a read error. The CDR3 is CASRGREIHEQYF. In DNA, the CDR3 is TGTGCAAGCAGAGGCAGGGAGATCCACGAGCAGTACTTC. The gene calls are TRBV28 and TRBJ2-7; D is perhaps TRBD1 or TRBD2 (5 bases each). Germline CDR1 and CDR2: MDHEN and SYDVKM. This CDR3 contains 13 residues.

The chain carries TRBV6-5 and TRBJ2-1; perhaps TRBD2 as D (5 bases). Germline lookup yields CDR1 MNHEY and CDR2 SVGAGI. The CDR3 runs to 15 residues. Trimming took off 2 bases at V and 0 bases at J, with 8 bases between the two ends. The CDR3 DNA reads as TGTGCCAGCAGTTACGGGGAGAGCTCCTACAATGAGCAGTTCTTC. Its translation: CASSYGESSYNEQFF.

The gene calls are TRBV7-6 and TRBJ2-3; 7 bases are shared with TRBD1. The CDR3 contains 17 residues. Trimming cost V 2 bases and J 1 base; bases outside gene matches: 9. Per the germline V gene, CDR1 is SGHVS and CDR2 is FNYEAQ. Written as DNA, the CDR3 is TGTGCCAGCAGCTTAACCCTGGACAGGCGAGGCACAGATACGCAGTATTTT. Its translation: CASSLTLDRRGTDTQYF.

This clone was detected a few times. The J gene is TRBJ2-7, the V gene TRBV18; the D gene is possibly TRBD1 (5 bases). The V gene lost 2 bases and the J gene lost 4 bases, with 9 bases spanning the gap. Germline CDR1 reads KGHSH; CDR2 reads LQKENI. CDR3 length: 13 residues. In nucleotides, the CDR3 is TGTGCCAGCTCACCAGGGGCACTGTACGAGCAGTACTTC. Residues: CASSPGALYEQYF. Based on the CDR3 plus reference TRBV18 and TRBJ2-7, the full variable domain is NAGVMQNPRHLVRRRGQEARLRCSPMKGHSHVYWYRQLPEEGLKFMVYLQKENIIDESGMPKERFSAEFPKEGPSILRIQQVVRGDSAAYFCASSPGALYEQYFGPGTRLTVT.

This clone is a singleton in its sample. The chain uses TRBV10-3 and TRBJ1-5, with D unresolved. The CDR3 totals 14 residues. Trimming pared 2 bases from V and 4 bases from J, leaving 9 bases between. In germline, CDR1 is ENHRY, CDR2 SYGVKD. The CDR3 region is CAISEGIGNQPQHF. The CDR3 DNA reads as TGTGCCATCAGTGAGGGTATAGGAAATCAGCCCCAGCATTTT.

The chain employs TRBV9 and TRBJ1-3; D unclear. The CDR3 extends over 17 amino acids. The V gene's germline CDR1 is SGDLS and CDR2 YYNGEE. The V end was cut by 2 bases, the J end by 3 bases, with 18 bases between. In nucleotides, the CDR3 is TGTGCCAGCAGCGTCCGGGGAGAAAACCGAGGTGGAAACACCATATATTTT. Its translation is CASSVRGENRGGNTIYF.

The rearrangement uses TRBV2 and TRBJ2-7; 7 bases map to TRBD1. This CDR3 has 16 residues. Germline loops: CDR1 SNHLY, CDR2 FYNNEI. V was clipped by 6 bases and J by 0 bases; unmatched bases: 11. CDR3 sequence reads: CASRPRQGTYSYEQYF. CDR3 coding DNA: TGTGCCAGCAGACCCAGACAGGGTACTTACTCCTACGAGCAGTACTTC. The full variable domain, completed using reference TRBV2 and TRBJ2-7, is EPEVTQTPSHQVTQMGQEVILRCVPISNHLYFYWYRQILGQKVEFLVSFYNNEISEKSEIFDDQFSVERPDGSNFTLKIRSTKLEDSAMYFCASRPRQGTYSYEQYFGPGTRLTVT.

The J gene is TRBJ2-1, the V gene TRBV19; D may be TRBD2 (7 bases). The germline V gene has CDR1 LNHDA and CDR2 SQIVND (reference sequence). V gave up 3 bases and J gave up 0 bases, with 15 bases separating them. The CDR3 sequence is 17 residues long. In nucleotides, the CDR3 is TGTGCCAGTAGTATTGGCGGGGGCCGTAGCTCCTACAATGAGCAGTTCTTC. It translates to CASSIGGGRSSYNEQFF.

V usage is TRBV9 and J usage is TRBJ2-1; 9 positions match TRBD2. Losses at the gene ends were 3 bases for V and 8 bases for J; bases not matched to a gene: 3. The CDR3 sequence is 13 residues long. Germline lookup yields CDR1 SGDLS and CDR2 YYNGEE. The DNA for the CDR3 is TGTGCCAGCAGCGGAACTAGCGGGCATGAGCAGTTCTTC. Its translation: CASSGTSGHEQFF.

This chain uses TRBV7-6 with TRBJ2-5; 7 nucleotides line up with TRBD1. The CDR3 runs 15 residues. The V and J ends lost 1 base and 4 bases, in that order; junction bases with no gene match: 6. Germline values: CDR1 SGHVS, CDR2 FNYEAQ. The CDR3 loop reads CASSLGGGIAETQYF. CDR3 bases: TGTGCCAGCAGCTTAGGAGGGGGCATTGCAGAGACCCAGTACTTC.

This clone was picked up a small number of times. This chain uses TRBV30 with TRBJ2-7, with a tentative D call TRBD1 (9 bases). Germline V gene sequence: CDR1 GTSNPN, CDR2 SVGIG (reference sequence). V was trimmed by 0 bases and J by 3 bases, leaving 30 bases between them. The CDR3 loop spans 20 amino acids. The CDR3 sequence: CAWSVTSGTGRLAGFYEQYF. CDR3 DNA sequence: TGTGCCTGGAGTGTGACTTCCGGGACAGGGAGGCTAGCGGGCTTCTACGAGCAGTACTTC.

CDR3 DNA: TGTGCCAGCAGCCAAGATTACAGTCTTCGGGGGACCCAGTACTTC. This translates into CASSQDYSLRGTQYF. The chain recombines TRBV4-2 with TRBJ2-5, with a weak D call TRBD2 (5 bases). Germline V gene lookup returns CDR1 LGHNA and CDR2 YNFKEQ. Trimming cost V 0 bases and J 7 bases, with 15 bases left between them. This CDR3 has 15 residues.

This chain joins TRBV2 and TRBJ1-1; D is undetermined. Germline CDR1 and CDR2: SNHLY and FYNNEI. V lost 4 bases, J lost 5 bases, and 17 bases lay in between. CDR3 size: 15 residues. The CDR3 bases are TGTGCCAGCAGTGGGTGGTTGTCCCGAACAACTGAAGCTTTCTTT. Translation: CASSGWLSRTTEAFF.

This clone was seen a single time. The chain recombines TRBV19 with TRBJ2-1, with D possibly TRBD1 on 5 matching bases. Germline assignment: CDR1 LNHDA and CDR2 SQIVND (reference sequence). Trimming shortened V by 2 bases and J by 4 bases, and 6 bases separated the two germline ends. The CDR3 extends over 13 amino acids. The CDR3 DNA reads as TGTGCCAGTAGTATACAGGGTTACAATGAGCAGTTCTTC. Protein product: CASSIQGYNEQFF.

The rearrangement links TRBV2 to TRBJ2-7; D not resolved. Germline CDR1 and CDR2: SNHLY and FYNNEI. The CDR3 runs 11 residues. V lost 7 bases, J lost 3 bases, and 7 bases lay in between. The CDR3 here is CASTRSYEQYF. In DNA form, the CDR3 reads TGTGCCAGCACAAGGAGCTACGAGCAGTACTTC.